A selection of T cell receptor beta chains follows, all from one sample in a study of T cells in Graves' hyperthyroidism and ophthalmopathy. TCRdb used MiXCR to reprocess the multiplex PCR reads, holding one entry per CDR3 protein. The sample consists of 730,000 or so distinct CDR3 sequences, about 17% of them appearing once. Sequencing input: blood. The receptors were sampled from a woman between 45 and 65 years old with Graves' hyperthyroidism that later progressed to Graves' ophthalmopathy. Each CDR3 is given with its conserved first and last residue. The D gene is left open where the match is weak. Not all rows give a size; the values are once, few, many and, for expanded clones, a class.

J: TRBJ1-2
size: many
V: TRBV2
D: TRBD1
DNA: TGTGCCAGCAGTGAGAGGGGGCTATTTGGCTACACCTTC
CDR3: CASSERGLFGYTF

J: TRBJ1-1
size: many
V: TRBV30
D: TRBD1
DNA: TGTGCCTGGAGGCGGGGACAGGGGCTATTGAACACTGAAGCTTTCTTT
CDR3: CAWRRGQGLLNTEAFF

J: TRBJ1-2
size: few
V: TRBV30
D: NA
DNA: TGTGCCTGGAGTGCCCAAGTTGGTGGCTACACCTTC
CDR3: CAWSAQVGGYTF

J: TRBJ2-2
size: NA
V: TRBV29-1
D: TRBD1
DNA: TGCAGCGTTGGGCTGACAGGGGGCACCGGGGAGCTGTTTTTT
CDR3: CSVGLTGGTGELFF

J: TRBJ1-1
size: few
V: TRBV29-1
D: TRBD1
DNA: TGCAGCGTTCCTCCGGGACAGGGGTTTCGTGAAGCTTTCTTT
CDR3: CSVPPGQGFREAFF

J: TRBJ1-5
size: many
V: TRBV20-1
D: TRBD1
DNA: TGCAGTGCTAGAGATCGGTACAGGGGGCGATATGTTGGCAATCAGCCCCAGCATTTT
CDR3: CSARDRYRGRYVGNQPQHF

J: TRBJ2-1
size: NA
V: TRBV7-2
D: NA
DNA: TGTGCCAGCAGCTTCCAGGGGCTAGGTCTTTATGAGCAGTTCTTC
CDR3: CASSFQGLGLYEQFF

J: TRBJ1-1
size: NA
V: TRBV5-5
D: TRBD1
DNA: TGTGCCAGCAGCTTGGGCGGGACAGCTGAAGCTTTCTTT
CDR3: CASSLGGTAEAFF

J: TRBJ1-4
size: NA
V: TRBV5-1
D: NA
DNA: TGCGCCAGCAGCTTGGGGGGGACTTTTGCAACTAATGAAAAACTGTTTTTT
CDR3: CASSLGGTFATNEKLFF

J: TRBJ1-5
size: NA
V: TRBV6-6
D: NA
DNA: TGTGCCAGCAGTTACTCTTTGGGCGGTTTTTCGCCCCAGCATTTT
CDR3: CASSYSLGGFSPQHF

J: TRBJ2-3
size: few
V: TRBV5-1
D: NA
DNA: TGCGCCAGCAGCTTGGTGACTAGTACGACCAGGGATACGCAGTATTTT
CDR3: CASSLVTSTTRDTQYF

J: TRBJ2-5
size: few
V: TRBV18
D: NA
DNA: TGTGCCAGCTCACCGATAGGGGAAGAGACCCAGTACTTC
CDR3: CASSPIGEETQYF

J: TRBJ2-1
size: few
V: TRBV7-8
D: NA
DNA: TGTGCCAGCAGCTTAGATGTCAGATCCTACAATGAGCAGTTCTTC
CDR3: CASSLDVRSYNEQFF

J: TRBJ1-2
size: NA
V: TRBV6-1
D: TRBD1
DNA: TGTGCCAGCAGTGAAAATCCCTACAGGGGGGATAACTATGGCTACACCTTC
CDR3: CASSENPYRGDNYGYTF

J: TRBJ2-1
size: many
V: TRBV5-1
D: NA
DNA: TGCGCCAGCAGCTTGAGGGTGAAAGGGACCAATGAGCAGTTCTTC
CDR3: CASSLRVKGTNEQFF

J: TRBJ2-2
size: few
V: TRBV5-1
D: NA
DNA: TGCGCCAGCAGCTTGGATAGGTTTTGGACCGGGGAGCTGTTTTTT
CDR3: CASSLDRFWTGELFF

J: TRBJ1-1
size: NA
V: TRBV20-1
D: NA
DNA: TGCAGTGCTAGAGGCGGGGGACCGAACACTGAAGCTTTCTTT
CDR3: CSARGGGPNTEAFF

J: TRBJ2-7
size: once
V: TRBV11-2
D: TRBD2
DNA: TGTGCCAGCAGCCAAGAACGGGGACTAGGGGATACGACCTACGAGCAGTACTTC
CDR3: CASSQERGLGDTTYEQYF

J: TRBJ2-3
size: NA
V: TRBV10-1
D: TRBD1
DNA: TGCGCCAGCAGTGAAGTGACAGGGCGCGATACGCAGTATTTT
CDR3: CASSEVTGRDTQYF

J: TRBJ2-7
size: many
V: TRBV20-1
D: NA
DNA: TGCAGTGCTGGCAACAACCCTGACTCCTACGAGCAGTACTTC
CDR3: CSAGNNPDSYEQYF

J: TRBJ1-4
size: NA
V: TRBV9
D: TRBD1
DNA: TGTGCCAGCAGCGATTTACAGGGGGAAAAACTGTTTTTT
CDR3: CASSDLQGEKLFF

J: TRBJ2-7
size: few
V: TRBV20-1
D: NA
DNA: TGCAGTGCTAGTTCAGGGGCCCTGGAGCAGTACTTC
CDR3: CSASSGALEQYF

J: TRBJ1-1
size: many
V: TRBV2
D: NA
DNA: TGTGCCAGCAGTGAAAGCAGGGTCACTGAAGCTTTCTTT
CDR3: CASSESRVTEAFF

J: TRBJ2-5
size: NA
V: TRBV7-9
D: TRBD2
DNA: TGTGCCAGCAGCTTGAGCGGGGGGATCGAAGAGACCCAGTACTTC
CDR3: CASSLSGGIEETQYF

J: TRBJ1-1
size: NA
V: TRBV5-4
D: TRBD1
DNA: TGTGCCAGCAGCTCCAGGGGGCTGGGCACTGAAGCTTTCTTT
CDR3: CASSSRGLGTEAFF

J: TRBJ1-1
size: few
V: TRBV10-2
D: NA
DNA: TGCGCCAGCAGGGCGGGGGGGGCTGGTACTGAAGCTTTCTTT
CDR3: CASRAGGAGTEAFF

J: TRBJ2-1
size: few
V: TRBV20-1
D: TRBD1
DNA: TGCAGTGCTACTAAGGGGGACAGGGGGTTAGATGAGCAGTTCTTC
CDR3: CSATKGDRGLDEQFF

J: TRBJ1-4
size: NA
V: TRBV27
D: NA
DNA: TGTGCCAGCAGATTGACAGGAACTAATGAAAAACTGTTTTTT
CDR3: CASRLTGTNEKLFF

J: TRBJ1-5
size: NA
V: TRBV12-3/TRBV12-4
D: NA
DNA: TGTGCCAGCAGCTTGGACCATAGAAATCAGCCCCAGCATTTT
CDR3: CASSLDHRNQPQHF

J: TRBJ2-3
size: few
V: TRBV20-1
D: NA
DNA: TGCAGTGCTAGAGATGAGCCCCGGACCGGTCGGGGCACAGATACGCAGTATTTT
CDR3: CSARDEPRTGRGTDTQYF

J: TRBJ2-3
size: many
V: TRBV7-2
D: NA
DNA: TGTGCCAGCAGCCGTCAAGCAGATACGCAGTATTTT
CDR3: CASSRQADTQYF

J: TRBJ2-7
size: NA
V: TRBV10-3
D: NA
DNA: TGTGCCATCAGTGATTCCTCCTACGAGCAGTACTTC
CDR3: CAISDSSYEQYF

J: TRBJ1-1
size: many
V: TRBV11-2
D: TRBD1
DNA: TGTGCCAGCAGCTTCGACAGGGTGGCCACTGAAGCTTTCTTT
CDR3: CASSFDRVATEAFF

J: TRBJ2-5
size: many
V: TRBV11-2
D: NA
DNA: TGTGCCAGCAGCTCCCCCACGGTAGGAGAGACCCAGTACTTC
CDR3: CASSSPTVGETQYF

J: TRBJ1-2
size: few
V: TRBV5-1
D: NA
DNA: TGCGCCAGCAGCTTAAAACCCAAAAAGGACCGCTCTAACTATGGCTACACCTTC
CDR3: CASSLKPKKDRSNYGYTF

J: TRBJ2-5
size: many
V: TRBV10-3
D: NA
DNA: TGTGCCATCAGTGAGCTAGCCAGGGCACAAGAGACCCAGTACTTC
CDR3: CAISELARAQETQYF

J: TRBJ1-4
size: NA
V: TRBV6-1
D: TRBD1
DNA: TGTGCCAGCATTCCCAGGGGGCGCGGGAATGAAAAACTGTTTTTT
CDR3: CASIPRGRGNEKLFF

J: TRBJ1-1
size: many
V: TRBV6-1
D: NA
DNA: TGTGCCAGCAGCGCAACCACGGGAGACACTGAAGCTTTCTTT
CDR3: CASSATTGDTEAFF

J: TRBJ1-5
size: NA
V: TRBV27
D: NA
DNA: TGTGCCAGCAGTTCTTCAGAGGTTAATCAGCCCCAGCATTTT
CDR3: CASSSSEVNQPQHF

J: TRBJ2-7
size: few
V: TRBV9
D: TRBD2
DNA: TGTGCCAGCAGCGTGGGGGTAGCGGGGACCTACGAGCAGTACTTC
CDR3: CASSVGVAGTYEQYF

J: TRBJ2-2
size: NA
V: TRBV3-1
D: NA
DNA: TGTGCCAGCAGCCAATCTGACTGGTCTCCCTCGCTCAACGGGGAGCTGTTTTTT
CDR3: CASSQSDWSPSLNGELFF

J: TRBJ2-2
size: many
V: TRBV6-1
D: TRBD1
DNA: TGTGCCAGCATTGGAAGAGGGACAGGGGTTCCCGGGGAGCTGTTTTTT
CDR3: CASIGRGTGVPGELFF

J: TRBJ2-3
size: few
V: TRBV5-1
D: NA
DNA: TGCGCCAGCAGCTCCCGGGGGGCAGGCACAGATACGCAGTATTTT
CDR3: CASSSRGAGTDTQYF

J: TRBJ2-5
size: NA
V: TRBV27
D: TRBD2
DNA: TGTGCCAGCAGTTGGGGACTAGCGCTTGAGACCCAGTACTTC
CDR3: CASSWGLALETQYF

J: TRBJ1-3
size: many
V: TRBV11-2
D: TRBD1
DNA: TGTGCCAGCAGCTTAAGAAGAGGAGCCCAGGGGGTCGGAAACACCATATATTTT
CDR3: CASSLRRGAQGVGNTIYF

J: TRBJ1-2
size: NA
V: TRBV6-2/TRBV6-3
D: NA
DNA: TGTGCCAGCACCCCCTCCGGGCCTTACTATGGCTACACCTTC
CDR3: CASTPSGPYYGYTF

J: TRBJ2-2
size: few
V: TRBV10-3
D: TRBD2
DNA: TGTGCCATCAGTACGGGACTAGCGGGGGCCAACACCGGGGAGCTGTTTTTT
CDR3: CAISTGLAGANTGELFF